This entry concerns a single TCR beta chain. This CDR3 is 15 amino acids long. The V gene end was trimmed by 8 bases and the J gene end by 8 bases; junction bases not matched to a gene: 11. Germline-derived CDR1 and CDR2 are MNHEY and SVGAGI. The data originate from a study of T cell responses to AZD1222 COVID-19 vaccine. The repertoire was sequenced with immunoSEQ multiplex PCR; TCRdb's copy has only in-frame clones and lacks some. Among fewer than 200,000 clones listed, 85% to 90% were seen once. The chain recombines TRBV6-5 with TRBJ2-1; 11 nucleotides agree with TRBD2. The TCR comes from an adult who received the AZD1222 COVID-19 vaccine. The sample here was peripheral blood, taken 28 days after the second AZD1222 dose. The CDR3 coding sequence is TGTGCCAGCTCCATTAGCGGGGGGGCCGTGGATGAGCAGTTCTTC. As protein: CASSISGGAVDEQFF.